One and the same sample provided the 15 T cell receptor beta chains below, sequenced in a study of blood T cell repertoires in COVID-19. Sequenced by immunoSEQ multiplex PCR; TCRdb stores in-frame clones only, minus some. The profile covers roughly 430,000 clones, with approximately 85% appearing a single time and 2% to 2.5% taken by the ten largest. Material: PBMCs or T cells enriched from blood (not recorded which). The receptor source for this set is a woman in her thirties or forties with acute COVID-19.

V gene TRBV4-1 combines with J gene TRBJ2-1, with a tentative D call TRBD2 (5 bases). Trimming removed 1 base at V and 8 bases at J, with 12 bases between. The V gene's germline CDR1 is MGHRA and CDR2 YSYEKL. This CDR3 spans 14 amino acids. The CDR3 region has the DNA TGCGCCAGCAGCCAAGCCCCCTCCGGGGATGAGCAGTTCTTC. It specifies CASSQAPSGDEQFF.

The V call is TRBV5-5, the J call TRBJ2-7; D unclear. V lost 1 base, J lost 1 base, and 12 bases lay in between. CDR3 size: 15 residues. Germline V gene lookup returns CDR1 SGHKS and CDR2 YYEKEE (reference sequence). DNA of the CDR3: TGTGCCAGCAGCTTGTTCTGGGCAGATTCCTACGAGCAGTACTTC. Translating gives CASSLFWADSYEQYF.

The V gene is TRBV30, the J gene TRBJ2-1; D possibly corresponds to TRBD1 (5 bases). With 5 bases removed from V and 3 bases from J, the gap between germline ends came to 11 bases. The length of the CDR3 is 13 residues. Germline V CDR1 and CDR2: GTSNPN, SVGIG (reference sequence). CDR3 coding DNA: TGTGCCTGGGTTCAGGGTTACTACAATGAGCAGTTCTTC. Translated, it gives CAWVQGYYNEQFF.

The gene calls are TRBV18 and TRBJ2-1; D is perhaps TRBD2 (7 bases). The CDR3 has 13 amino acids. The V end lost 1 base, the J end lost 9 bases, and 10 bases lay between the germline ends. The germline V gene has CDR1 KGHSH and CDR2 LQKENI. CDR3 protein: CASSPLRGAEQFF. The DNA of the CDR3 is TGTGCCAGCTCACCACTCCGGGGGGCTGAGCAGTTCTTC.

The chain is built from TRBV18 and TRBJ1-4; the D gene is possibly TRBD1 (5 bases). V was clipped by 3 bases and J by 2 bases, with 10 bases between them. Germline V CDR1 and CDR2: KGHSH, LQKENI. The CDR3 runs 15 residues. CDR3 sequence reads: CASSPRGVTNEKLFF. DNA of the CDR3: TGTGCCAGCTCACCTCGGGGGGTCACTAATGAAAAACTGTTTTTT.

The V gene is TRBV11-2, the J gene TRBJ2-3; the D gene is possibly TRBD1 (5 bases). In germline, CDR1 is SGHAT, CDR2 FQNNGV. Between the trimmed V and J ends, which lost 0 bases and 3 bases, there was a span of 10 bases. The CDR3 covers 15 residues. In DNA, the CDR3 is TGTGCCAGCAGCTTAGAGGGCAGGGCGACAGATACGCAGTATTTT. This sequence encodes CASSLEGRATDTQYF.

This chain's CDR3 is CATSSTGPNSPLHF. The DNA for the CDR3 is TGTGCCACCAGTTCGACAGGGCCAAATTCACCCCTCCACTTT. The chain has TRBV24-1 and TRBJ1-6; 7 bases align to TRBD1. The J segment lost 7 bases and the V segment lost 6 bases, leaving 5 bases of the junction unmatched. The CDR3 length is 14 residues. Germline CDR1 reads KGHDR; CDR2 reads SFDVKD.

V and J are TRBV19 and TRBJ2-2; TRBD2 matches 9 bases. The CDR3 has 18 amino acids. The germline V gene encodes CDR1 LNHDA and CDR2 SQIVND (reference sequence). V was pared by 3 bases and J by 1 base, with 9 bases of the junction left unmatched. CDR3 loop: CASSIRLAGTMNTGELFF. CDR3 nucleotides: TGTGCCAGTAGTATTCGCCTAGCGGGGACTATGAACACCGGGGAGCTGTTTTTT. Looking up the rest from reference TRBV19 and TRBJ2-2 gives the full variable domain: DGGITQSPKYLFRKEGQNVTLSCEQNLNHDAMYWYRQDPGQGLRLIYYSQIVNDFQKGDIAEGYSVSREKKESFPLTVTSAQKNPTAFYLCASSIRLAGTMNTGELFFGEGSRLTVL.

The rearrangement joins TRBV29-1 to TRBJ2-2; the D gene is possibly TRBD2 (7 bases). Trimming pared 5 bases from V and 2 bases from J, leaving 15 bases between. Looked up from germline, CDR1 is SQVTM and CDR2 is ANQGSEA. The CDR3 contains 15 residues. The CDR3 spells CSVNQGRDNTGELFF. CDR3 DNA: TGCAGCGTTAACCAGGGGAGGGACAACACCGGGGAGCTGTTTTTT.

The chain uses TRBV7-9 and TRBJ2-5; possibly TRBD2 for D (6 bases). The length of the CDR3 is 13 residues. Germline V gene lookup returns CDR1 SEHNR and CDR2 FQNEAQ (reference sequence). V was trimmed by 7 bases and J by 5 bases, leaving 14 bases between them. CDR3 nucleotides: TGTGCCAGCATGCTAGCGTTTGGGGAGACCCAGTACTTC. Translation gives CASMLAFGETQYF.

This chain links TRBV6-5 with TRBJ2-2; 10 bases are a match to TRBD1. The germline V gene encodes CDR1 MNHEY and CDR2 SVGAGI. After removal of 8 bases from V and 5 bases from J, the junction contained 5 bases not matched to a gene. This CDR3 comprises 14 residues. In nucleotides, the CDR3 is TGTGCCAGCTCGACAGGGGGCTGGACCGGGGAGCTGTTTTTT. It is translated as CASSTGGWTGELFF.

This clone was found a few times. The chain links TRBV16 to TRBJ1-2, with a weak D call TRBD1 (5 bases). V was trimmed by 6 bases and J by 5 bases, leaving 13 bases between them. Per the germline V gene, CDR1 is KGHSY and CDR2 is FQNENV. The length of the CDR3 is 13 residues. The CDR3 here is CASRPVGGYGYTF. The DNA of the CDR3 is TGTGCCAGCAGACCTGTGGGGGGATATGGCTACACCTTC.

This clone came up once. This chain joins TRBV6-5 and TRBJ1-2; 7 nucleotides agree with TRBD1. The trim removed 10 bases at V and 4 bases at J, leaving 12 bases unmatched. The CDR3 totals 14 residues. CDR1 and CDR2 from the germline V gene are MNHEY and SVGAGI. The CDR3 is CATGQSGGTYGYTF. CDR3 bases: TGTGCCACCGGCCAGTCAGGGGGGACCTATGGCTACACCTTC.

This clone was picked up one time. The rearrangement joins TRBV2 to TRBJ1-1, with 9 bases that match TRBD1. The V gene end was trimmed by 3 bases and the J gene end by 5 bases; junction bases not matched to a gene: 7. CDR3 length equals 15 residues. Germline V gene lookup returns CDR1 SNHLY and CDR2 FYNNEI. Here the CDR3 reads CASSEGQGEETEAFF. DNA for the CDR3: TGTGCCAGCAGTGAGGGACAGGGAGAAGAGACTGAAGCTTTCTTT.

The genes are TRBV11-2 and TRBJ1-5, with D possibly being TRBD1 (5 bases). The V end was cut by 1 base, the J end by 2 bases, with 6 bases between. CDR1 is SGHAT and CDR2 is FQNNGV in the germline V gene. This CDR3 is built from 14 residues. DNA for the CDR3: TGTGCCAGCAGCTTAGCGGGGGGCAATCAGCCCCAGCATTTT. It is translated as CASSLAGGNQPQHF.